This T cell receptor beta chain was profiled in a study of CD8 T cells in ankylosing spondylitis. General study findings and limits: Some motif variants were previously reported in reactive arthritis synovial fluid and blood. As reported, disease-linked clones showed significant enrichment in matched ankylosing spondylitis synovial fluid.

For TCR beta, libraries came from quantitative 5'-RACE with molecular barcodes. TCRdb processed the 5' RACE reads anew with MiXCR; each CDR3 protein has one entry. The sample lists roughly 230,000 distinct CDR3 sequences, 8% to 11% occurring once. This clonotype was detected ten times or more. Its matching antigen is unknown. V was pared by 5 bases and J by 3 bases, with 11 bases between. Germline CDR1 SGHRS, CDR2 YFSETQ. The CDR3 is 13 residues long. Sequenced material: blood, either unsorted or a sorted T cell fraction (not recorded which). The rearrangement joins TRBV5-1 to TRBJ1-1; D not resolved. This receptor was taken from a male donor with ankylosing spondylitis or in good health (not recorded which). The CDR3 protein is CASSSTWDTEAFF. As DNA, the CDR3 is TGCGCCAGCAGTTCAACGTGGGACACTGAAGCTTTCTTT.